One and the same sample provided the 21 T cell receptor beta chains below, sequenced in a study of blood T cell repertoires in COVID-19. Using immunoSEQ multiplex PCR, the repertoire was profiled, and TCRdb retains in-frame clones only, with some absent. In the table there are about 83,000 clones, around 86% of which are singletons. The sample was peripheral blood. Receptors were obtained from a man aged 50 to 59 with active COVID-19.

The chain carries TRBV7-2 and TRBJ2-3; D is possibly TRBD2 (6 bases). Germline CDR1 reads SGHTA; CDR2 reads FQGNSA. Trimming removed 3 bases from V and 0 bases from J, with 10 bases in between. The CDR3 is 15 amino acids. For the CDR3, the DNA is TGTGCCAGCAGCTTTTTCAGCGGGAGCACAGATACGCAGTATTTT. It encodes CASSFFSGSTDTQYF.

In DNA, the CDR3 is TGTGCCAGCTCCCCCGAGGAGCGGGGGGGACCTAGCACAGATACGCAGTATTTT. Encoded protein: CASSPEERGGPSTDTQYF. This chain connects TRBV18 to TRBJ2-3, with 10 bases aligning to TRBD2. The V and J ends lost 6 bases and 0 bases, in that order; junction bases with no gene match: 12. CDR1 is KGHSH and CDR2 is LQKENI in the germline V gene. CDR3 length: 18 residues.

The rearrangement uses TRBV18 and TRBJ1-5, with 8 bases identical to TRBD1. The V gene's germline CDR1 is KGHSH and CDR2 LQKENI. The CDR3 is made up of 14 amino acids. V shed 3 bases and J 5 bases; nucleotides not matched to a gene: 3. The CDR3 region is CASSPGTGDQPQHF. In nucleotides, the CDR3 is TGTGCCAGCTCACCCGGGACAGGCGATCAGCCCCAGCATTTT.

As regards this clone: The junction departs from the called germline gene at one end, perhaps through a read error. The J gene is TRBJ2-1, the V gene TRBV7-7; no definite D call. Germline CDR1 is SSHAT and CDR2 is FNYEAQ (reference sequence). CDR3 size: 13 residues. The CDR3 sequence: CASSLDHNNEQFF. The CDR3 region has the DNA TGTGCTAGCAGCTTAGATCACAACAATGAGCAGTTCTTC.

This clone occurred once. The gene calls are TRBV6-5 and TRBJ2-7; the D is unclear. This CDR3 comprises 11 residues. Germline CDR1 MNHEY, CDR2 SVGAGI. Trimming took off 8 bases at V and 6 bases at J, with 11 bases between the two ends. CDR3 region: CASAVNREQYF. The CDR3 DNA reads TGTGCCAGCGCGGTGAACCGCGAGCAGTACTTC.

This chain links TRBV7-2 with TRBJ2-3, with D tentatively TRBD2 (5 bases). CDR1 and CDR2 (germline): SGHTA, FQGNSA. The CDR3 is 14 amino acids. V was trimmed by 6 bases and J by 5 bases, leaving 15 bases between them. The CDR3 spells CASRPGEGRDTQYF. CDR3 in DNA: TGTGCCAGCAGACCGGGTGAGGGCCGAGATACGCAGTATTTT.

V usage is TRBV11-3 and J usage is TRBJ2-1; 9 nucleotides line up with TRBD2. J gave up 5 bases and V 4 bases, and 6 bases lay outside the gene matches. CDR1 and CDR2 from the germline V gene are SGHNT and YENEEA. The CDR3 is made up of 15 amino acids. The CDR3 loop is CASSSLAGVNNEQFF. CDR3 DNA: TGTGCCAGCAGCTCTTTAGCGGGAGTCAACAATGAGCAGTTCTTC.

CDR3 sequence reads: CAISDGAAYGYTF. CDR3 DNA sequence: TGTGCCATCAGTGATGGGGCAGCCTATGGCTACACCTTC. V is TRBV10-3 and J is TRBJ1-2; maybe TRBD1 (5 bases). The V gene lost 3 bases and the J gene lost 4 bases, with 9 bases spanning the gap. Germline V gene lookup returns CDR1 ENHRY and CDR2 SYGVKD. CDR3 length equals 13 residues.

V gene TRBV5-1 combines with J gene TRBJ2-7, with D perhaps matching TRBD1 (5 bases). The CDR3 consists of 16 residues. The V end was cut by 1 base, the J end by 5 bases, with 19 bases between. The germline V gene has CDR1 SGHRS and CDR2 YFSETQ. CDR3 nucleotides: TGCGCCAGCAGCTTGAGGGGCTCTGCGAGTACTCACGAGCAGTACTTC. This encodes CASSLRGSASTHEQYF.

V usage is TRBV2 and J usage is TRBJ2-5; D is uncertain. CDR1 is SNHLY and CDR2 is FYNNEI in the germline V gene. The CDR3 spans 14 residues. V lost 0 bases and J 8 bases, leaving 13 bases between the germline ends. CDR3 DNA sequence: TGTGCCAGCAGTGAAGCGGTGCCTCCTAGTACCCAGTACTTC. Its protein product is CASSEAVPPSTQYF. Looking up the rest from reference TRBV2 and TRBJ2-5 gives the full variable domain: EPEVTQTPSHQVTQMGQEVILRCVPISNHLYFYWYRQILGQKVEFLVSFYNNEISEKSEIFDDQFSVERPDGSNFTLKIRSTKLEDSAMYFCASSEAVPPSTQYFGPGTRLLVL.

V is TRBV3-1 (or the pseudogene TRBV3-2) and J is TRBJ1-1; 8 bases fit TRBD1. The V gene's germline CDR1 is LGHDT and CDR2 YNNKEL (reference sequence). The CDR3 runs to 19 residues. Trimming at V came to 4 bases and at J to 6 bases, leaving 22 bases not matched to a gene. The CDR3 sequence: CASSRQDLSGRQGLSEAFF. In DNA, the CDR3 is TGTGCCAGCAGCCGCCAAGATCTCAGCGGTCGACAGGGGCTTTCTGAAGCTTTCTTT.

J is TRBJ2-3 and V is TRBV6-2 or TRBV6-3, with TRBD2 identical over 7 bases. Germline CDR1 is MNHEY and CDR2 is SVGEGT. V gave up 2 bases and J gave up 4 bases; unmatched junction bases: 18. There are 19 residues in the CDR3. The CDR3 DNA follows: TGTGCCAGCAGTTACCCCTTTCGTGTGGCCCGGGGGGTGGCAGATACGCAGTATTTT. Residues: CASSYPFRVARGVADTQYF.

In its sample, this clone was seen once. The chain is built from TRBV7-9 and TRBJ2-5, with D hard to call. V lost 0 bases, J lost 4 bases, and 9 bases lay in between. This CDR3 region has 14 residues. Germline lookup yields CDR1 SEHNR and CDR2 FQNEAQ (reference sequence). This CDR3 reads CASSLAFTGETQYF. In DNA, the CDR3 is TGTGCCAGCAGCTTAGCCTTTACGGGAGAGACCCAGTACTTC.

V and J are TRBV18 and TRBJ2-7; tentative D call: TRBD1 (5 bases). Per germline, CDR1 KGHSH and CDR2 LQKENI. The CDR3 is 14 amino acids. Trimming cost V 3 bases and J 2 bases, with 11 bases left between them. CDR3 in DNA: TGTGCCAGCTCACCTCCGGACAAAGCCTACGAGCAGTACTTC. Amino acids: CASSPPDKAYEQYF.

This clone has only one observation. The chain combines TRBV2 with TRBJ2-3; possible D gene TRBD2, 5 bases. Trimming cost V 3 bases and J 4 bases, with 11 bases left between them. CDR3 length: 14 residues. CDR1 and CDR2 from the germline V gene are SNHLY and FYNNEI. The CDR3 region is CASSDPGTADTQYF. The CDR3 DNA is TGTGCCAGCAGTGACCCGGGAACCGCAGATACGCAGTATTTT.

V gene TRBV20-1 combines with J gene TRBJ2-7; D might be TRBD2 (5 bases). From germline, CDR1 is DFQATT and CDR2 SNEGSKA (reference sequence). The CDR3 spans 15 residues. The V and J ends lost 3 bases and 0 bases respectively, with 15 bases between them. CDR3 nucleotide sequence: TGCAGTGCTAGTGGCGGGCGATCCGGCTCCTACGAGCAGTACTTC. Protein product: CSASGGRSGSYEQYF.

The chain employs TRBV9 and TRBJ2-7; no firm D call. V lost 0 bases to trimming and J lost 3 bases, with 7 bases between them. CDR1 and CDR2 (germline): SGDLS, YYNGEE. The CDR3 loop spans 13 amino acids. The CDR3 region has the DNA TGTGCCAGCAGCGTAGCGCAGAACTACGAGCAGTACTTC. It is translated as CASSVAQNYEQYF.

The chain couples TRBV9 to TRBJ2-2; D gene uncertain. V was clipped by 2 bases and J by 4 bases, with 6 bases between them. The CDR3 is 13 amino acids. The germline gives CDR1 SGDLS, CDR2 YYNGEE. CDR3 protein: CASSVSRTGELFF. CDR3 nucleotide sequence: TGTGCCAGCAGCGTTAGCCGCACCGGGGAGCTGTTTTTT.

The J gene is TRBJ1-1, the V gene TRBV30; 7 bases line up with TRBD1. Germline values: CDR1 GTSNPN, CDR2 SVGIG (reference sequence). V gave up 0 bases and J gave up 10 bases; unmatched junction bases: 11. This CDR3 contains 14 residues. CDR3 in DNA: TGTGCCTGGAGTGTTCCCGGAGGGGGCGTGAGAGCTTTCTTT. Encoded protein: CAWSVPGGGVRAFF.

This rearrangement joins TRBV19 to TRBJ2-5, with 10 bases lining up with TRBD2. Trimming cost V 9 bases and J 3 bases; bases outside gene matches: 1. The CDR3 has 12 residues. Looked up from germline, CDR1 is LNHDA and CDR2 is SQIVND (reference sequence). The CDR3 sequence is CARSGGEETQYF. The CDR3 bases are TGTGCCAGGAGCGGGGGGGAAGAGACCCAGTACTTC.

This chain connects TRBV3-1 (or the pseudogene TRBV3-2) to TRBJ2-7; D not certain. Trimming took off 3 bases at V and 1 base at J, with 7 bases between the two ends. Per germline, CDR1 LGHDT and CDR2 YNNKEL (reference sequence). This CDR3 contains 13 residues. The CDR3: CASSHGVSYEQYF. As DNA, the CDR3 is TGTGCCAGCAGCCATGGAGTATCCTACGAGCAGTACTTC.